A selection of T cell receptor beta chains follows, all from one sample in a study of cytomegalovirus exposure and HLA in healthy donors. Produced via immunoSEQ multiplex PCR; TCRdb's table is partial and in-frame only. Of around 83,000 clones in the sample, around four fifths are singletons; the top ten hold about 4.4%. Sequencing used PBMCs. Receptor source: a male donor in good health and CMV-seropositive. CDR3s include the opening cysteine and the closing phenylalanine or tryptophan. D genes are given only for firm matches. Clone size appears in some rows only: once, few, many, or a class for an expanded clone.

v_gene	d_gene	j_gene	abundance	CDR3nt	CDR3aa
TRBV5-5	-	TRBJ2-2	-	TGTGCCAGCAGCTTAGGAGGGAGAGGCGGGGAGCTGTTTTTT	CASSLGGRGGELFF
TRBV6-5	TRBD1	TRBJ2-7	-	TGTGCCAGCAGCGTCGACAGGGGGCCGTTCAGCGAGCAGTACTTC	CASSVDRGPFSEQYF
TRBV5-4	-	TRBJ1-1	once	TGTGCCAGCAGCTCCGAGTTGATACTAAGCTCTGAAGCTTTCTTT	CASSSELILSSEAFF
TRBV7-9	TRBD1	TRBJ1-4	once	TGTGCCAGCAGCATACGCCGTTTGACAGGGGGCGCCCATGAAAAACTGTTTTTT	CASSIRRLTGGAHEKLFF
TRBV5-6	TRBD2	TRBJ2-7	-	TGTGCCAGCAGCCTAGGGACTAGCGGAACCTACGAGCAGTACTTC	CASSLGTSGTYEQYF
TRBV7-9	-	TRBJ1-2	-	TGTGCCAGCAGCTTAGGGGAGCCCTACTATGGCTACACCTTC	CASSLGEPYYGYTF
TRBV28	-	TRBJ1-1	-	TGTGCCAGCAGTCCACCCAGATACACTGAAGCTTTCTTT	CASSPPRYTEAFF
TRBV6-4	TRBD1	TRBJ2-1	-	TGTGCCAGCAGCCGTGAGGGACAGGGAAGTATGGCTGAGCAGTTCTTC	CASSREGQGSMAEQFF
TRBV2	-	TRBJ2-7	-	TGTGCCAGCAGTGGACAGGTTTCTGACTACGAGCAGTACTTC	CASSGQVSDYEQYF
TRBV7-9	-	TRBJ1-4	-	TGTGCCAGCAGTCAGGACAGCCTTAATGAAAAACTGTTTTTT	CASSQDSLNEKLFF
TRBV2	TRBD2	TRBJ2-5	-	TGTGCCAGCAGAGGGACTAGCGGGACGATTCGTCAAGAGACCCAGTACTTC	CASRGTSGTIRQETQYF
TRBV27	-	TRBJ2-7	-	TGTGCCAGTACAGGGTACGAGCAGTACTTC	CASTGYEQYF
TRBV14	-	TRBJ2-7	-	TGTGCCAGCAGCCAAGATCTTACAGGGCGGGAGCAGTACTTC	CASSQDLTGREQYF
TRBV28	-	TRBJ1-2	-	TGTGCCAGCAGCGACAGTCGTGGCTACACCTTC	CASSDSRGYTF
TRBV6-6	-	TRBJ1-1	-	TGTGCCAGCAGTTCCACGGGGGTTTTGAACACTGAAGCTTTCTTT	CASSSTGVLNTEAFF
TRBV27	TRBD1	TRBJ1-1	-	TGTGCCAGCAGTTTACTTGCAGGGGGCACTGAAGCTTTCTTT	CASSLLAGGTEAFF
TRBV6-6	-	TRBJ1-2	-	TGTGCCAGCAGTTACTCGACAGCCAGGGTAGCCAATGGCTACACCTTC	CASSYSTARVANGYTF
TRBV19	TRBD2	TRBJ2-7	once	TGTGCCAGTAGTATAGCGGGGGGAACTCACGAGCAGTACTTC	CASSIAGGTHEQYF
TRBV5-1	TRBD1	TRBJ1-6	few	TGCGCCAGCAGCTACGGACAGGGGCATAATTCACCCCTCCACTTT	CASSYGQGHNSPLHF
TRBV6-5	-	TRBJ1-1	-	TGTGCCAGCAGTTACCCAGGGATGAACACTGAAGCTTTCTTT	CASSYPGMNTEAFF
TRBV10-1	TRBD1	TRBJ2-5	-	TGCGCCAGCAGTACGGGACAGACCATAGAGACCCAGTACTTC	CASSTGQTIETQYF
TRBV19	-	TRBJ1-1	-	TGTGCCAGTCAAGTGGAGGACCTCTCAAACACTGAAGCTTTCTTT	CASQVEDLSNTEAFF
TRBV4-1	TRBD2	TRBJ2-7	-	TGCGCCAGCAGCCAGTCACTAGCGGGAAGTTACGAGCAGTACTTC	CASSQSLAGSYEQYF
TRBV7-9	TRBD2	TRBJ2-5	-	TGTGCCAGCAGCTTAATCCGGGGGGGGTATCAAGAGACCCAGTACTTC	CASSLIRGGYQETQYF
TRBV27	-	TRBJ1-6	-	TGTGCCAGCAGTGCGACAGTTTATGGTTCACCCCTCCACTTT	CASSATVYGSPLHF
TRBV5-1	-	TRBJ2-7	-	TGCGCCAGCAGCTTGGGCGGGGCAACCTACGAGCAGTACTTC	CASSLGGATYEQYF
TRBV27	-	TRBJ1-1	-	TGTGCCAGCAGTTTATCGATTCTGGGGAGCACTGAAGCTTTCTTT	CASSLSILGSTEAFF
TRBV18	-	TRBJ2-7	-	TGTGCCAGCTCACCCAGGCAGGCCATCTCCTACGAGCAGTACTTC	CASSPRQAISYEQYF
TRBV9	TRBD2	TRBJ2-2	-	TGTGCCAGCAGCGTAGCACTAGCGGGATCCGGGGAGCTGTTTTTT	CASSVALAGSGELFF
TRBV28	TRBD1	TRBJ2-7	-	TGTGCCAGCAGTTCAAGCGGACAGGGATACTACGAGCAGTACTTC	CASSSSGQGYYEQYF
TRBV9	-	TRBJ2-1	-	TGTGCCAGCAGCGTAGATTCCGCGTTAAATGAGCAGTTCTTC	CASSVDSALNEQFF
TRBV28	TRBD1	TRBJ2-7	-	TGTGCCAGCAGTTTCCCCTTTGAAGGACAGGGAAAGAGCTCCTACGAGCAGTACTTC	CASSFPFEGQGKSSYEQYF
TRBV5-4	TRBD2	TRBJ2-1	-	TGTGCCAGCAGCCCCAAGGAGGCGGGAGCACATGAGCAGTTCTTC	CASSPKEAGAHEQFF
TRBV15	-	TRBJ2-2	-	TGTGCCACCGCAAACGGCGGTGAAACCGGGGAGCTGTTTTTT	CATANGGETGELFF
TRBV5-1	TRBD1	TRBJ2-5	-	TGCGCCAGCAGCCCGGGACAGGGAGGTGCGGAGACCCAGTACTTC	CASSPGQGGAETQYF
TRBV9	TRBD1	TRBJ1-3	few	TGTGCCAGCAGCGATACAGGGGCTGGAAACACCATATATTTT	CASSDTGAGNTIYF
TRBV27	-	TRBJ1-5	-	TGTGCCAGCAGTTTAGGTCACAGCCCCAATCAGCCCCAGCATTTT	CASSLGHSPNQPQHF
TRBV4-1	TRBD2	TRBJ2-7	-	TGCGCCAGCAGCCAAGTATACAAAGGACTAGTTTTTTACGAGCAGTACTTC	CASSQVYKGLVFYEQYF
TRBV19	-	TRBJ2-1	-	TGTGCCAGTAGTATTTATGGGCTAGCCAACTCCTACAATGAGCAGTTCTTC	CASSIYGLANSYNEQFF
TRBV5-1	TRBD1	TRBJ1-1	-	TGCGCCAGCAGCAGGACAGGGGGCGGTCTAGGGGATGAAGCTTTCTTT	CASSRTGGGLGDEAFF
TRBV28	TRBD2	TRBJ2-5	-	TGTGCCAGCGAGCGGGGCTCGGGGACCCAGTACTTC	CASERGSGTQYF
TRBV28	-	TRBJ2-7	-	TGTGCCAGCAGTCCCCCGGGGGTCCACGAGCAGTACTTC	CASSPPGVHEQYF
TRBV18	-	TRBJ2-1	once	TGTGCCAGCTCGGCCGGGACATTAGGCGGCTATGAGCAGTTCTTC	CASSAGTLGGYEQFF
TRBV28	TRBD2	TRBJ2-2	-	TGTGCCAGCAGTATGCCTCTGGGTGCGGGAGCGGTCGGGGAGCTGTTTTTT	CASSMPLGAGAVGELFF
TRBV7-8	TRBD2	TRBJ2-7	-	TGTGCCAGCAGCTTAGTCTCCATCGGGGGGTCCTACGAGCAGTACTTC	CASSLVSIGGSYEQYF
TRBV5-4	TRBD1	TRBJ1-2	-	TGTGCCAGCAGCCATCCGGACAGGGGATCTGGCTACACCTTC	CASSHPDRGSGYTF
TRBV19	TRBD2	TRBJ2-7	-	TGTGCCAGTACCTCTCTTTCGCCTAGCGGGAGACCCACGGCGCAGTACTTC	CASTSLSPSGRPTAQYF
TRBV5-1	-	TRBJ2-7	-	TGCGCCAGCAGCCGCTTGGGGGCAAGAGGAGACGAGCAGTACTTC	CASSRLGARGDEQYF
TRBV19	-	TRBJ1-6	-	TGTGCCAGTAGTATGAGGGACTCCAATTTACCCCTCCACTTT	CASSMRDSNLPLHF
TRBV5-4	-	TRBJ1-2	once	TGTGCCAGCAGCTACCGGACAGATTCTAACTATGGCTACACCTTC	CASSYRTDSNYGYTF
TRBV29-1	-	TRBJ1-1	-	TGCAGCGTCCCCTCTGAACAGGGAGTCGACACTGAAGCTTTCTTT	CSVPSEQGVDTEAFF
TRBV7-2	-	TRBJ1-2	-	TGTGCCAGCAGCTTAGTACAGCTTTATGGCTACACCTTC	CASSLVQLYGYTF
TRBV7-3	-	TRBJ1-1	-	TGTGCCAGCAGCCAAGACCCTGGGCCGAGCACTGAAGCTTTCTTT	CASSQDPGPSTEAFF
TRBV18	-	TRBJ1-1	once	TGTGCCAGCTCTCAGGGCTCAGGGATGAACACTGAAGCTTTCTTT	CASSQGSGMNTEAFF
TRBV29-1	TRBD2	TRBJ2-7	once	TGCAGCGCCAGGACTAGCGGGAGAGGGTCCCACGAGCAGTACTTC	CSARTSGRGSHEQYF
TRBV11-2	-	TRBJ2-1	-	TGTGCCAGCAGCTTATACAGTGAGCCCTCCTACAATGAGCAGTTCTTC	CASSLYSEPSYNEQFF
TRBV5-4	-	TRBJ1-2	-	TGTGCCAGCAGCTTGGCAGGGGAAGTCTATGGCTACACCTTC	CASSLAGEVYGYTF
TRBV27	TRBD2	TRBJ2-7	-	TGTGCCAGCAGTCGGCGGACCAGCGGGAGGGCCTACGAGCAGTACTTC	CASSRRTSGRAYEQYF
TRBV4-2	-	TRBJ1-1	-	TGTGCCAGCAGCCAAGAGGGGCCAGGGGAAACTGAAGCTTTCTTT	CASSQEGPGETEAFF